This is a list of T cell receptor beta chains from one sample in a study of T cells after yellow fever vaccination. TCRdb itself ran the 5' RACE reads through MiXCR, one entry per CDR3 protein. The profile shows around 310,000 distinct CDR3 sequences, 4% to 5.5% of them singletons. Here the sequenced sample was PBMCs, taken 15 days after the yellow fever booster vaccination. The receptors stem from a man in his late teens or twenties who received the YFV17D yellow fever vaccine. CDR3s include the opening cysteine and the closing phenylalanine or tryptophan. Each record gives: V gene, clone size, J gene, D gene, CDR3 DNA, CDR3 protein. The D gene is left open where the match is weak. Expanded clones are given a class, and other clones once, few, many or no size at all.

v_gene: TRBV20-1; abundance: -; j_gene: TRBJ2-5; d_gene: TRBD2; CDR3nt: TGCAGTGCTCCTCGGACTAGCGGGGGGTGGGAGACCCAGTACTTC; CDR3aa: CSAPRTSGGWETQYF
v_gene: TRBV5-1; abundance: -; j_gene: TRBJ2-3; d_gene: TRBD2; CDR3nt: TGCGCCAGCAGCTCGTCAGGACTAGCAGCCGATACGCAGTATTTT; CDR3aa: CASSSSGLAADTQYF
v_gene: TRBV20-1; abundance: few; j_gene: TRBJ1-1; d_gene: TRBD1; CDR3nt: TGCAGTGCTGGACGTCAGGGGGCCGGGTCCACTGAAGCTTTCTTT; CDR3aa: CSAGRQGAGSTEAFF
v_gene: TRBV20-1; abundance: -; j_gene: TRBJ2-1; d_gene: TRBD2; CDR3nt: TGCAGTTCCCCGGGACTAGCCTTTAATGAGCAGTTCTTC; CDR3aa: CSSPGLAFNEQFF
v_gene: TRBV7-6; abundance: many; j_gene: TRBJ2-1; d_gene: -; CDR3nt: TGTGCCAGCAGCGGGAGTGAGCAGTTCTTC; CDR3aa: CASSGSEQFF
v_gene: TRBV12-3/TRBV12-4; abundance: many; j_gene: TRBJ2-1; d_gene: TRBD2; CDR3nt: TGTGCCAGCAGTGGACTAGCATTTGAGCAGTTCTTC; CDR3aa: CASSGLAFEQFF
v_gene: TRBV7-9; abundance: few; j_gene: TRBJ1-2; d_gene: TRBD1; CDR3nt: TGTGCCAGCAGCAACTCAGGGGGCCCAGGGTCGAACTATGGCTACACCTTC; CDR3aa: CASSNSGGPGSNYGYTF
v_gene: TRBV12-3/TRBV12-4; abundance: many; j_gene: TRBJ1-2; d_gene: -; CDR3nt: TGTGCCAGCAGTCCCTATGAGGATGCTAACTATGGCTACACCTTC; CDR3aa: CASSPYEDANYGYTF
v_gene: TRBV2; abundance: many; j_gene: TRBJ1-6; d_gene: -; CDR3nt: TGTGCCAGCAGTACAGGTTATTCACCCCTCCACTTT; CDR3aa: CASSTGYSPLHF
v_gene: TRBV19; abundance: few; j_gene: TRBJ1-2; d_gene: -; CDR3nt: TGTGCCAGTAGTCGGGACCTACGCTATGGCTACACCTTC; CDR3aa: CASSRDLRYGYTF
v_gene: TRBV5-6; abundance: many; j_gene: TRBJ2-7; d_gene: -; CDR3nt: TGTGCCAGCAGCCCTGGAGCAGGAGGTTACGAGCAGTACTTC; CDR3aa: CASSPGAGGYEQYF
v_gene: TRBV4-3; abundance: -; j_gene: TRBJ2-2; d_gene: TRBD1; CDR3nt: TGCGCCAGCAGCCCCGCGGCAGGGGGCACCGGGGAGCTGTTTTTT; CDR3aa: CASSPAAGGTGELFF
v_gene: TRBV28; abundance: few; j_gene: TRBJ1-1; d_gene: -; CDR3nt: TGTGCCAGCAGTGTGGGGTTTCAGGCTTTCTTT; CDR3aa: CASSVGFQAFF
v_gene: TRBV20-1; abundance: few; j_gene: TRBJ2-3; d_gene: TRBD2; CDR3nt: TGCAGTGCTAGACCTCGCGGGGGGAACACAGATACGCAGTATTTT; CDR3aa: CSARPRGGNTDTQYF
v_gene: TRBV10-3; abundance: -; j_gene: TRBJ2-7; d_gene: -; CDR3nt: TGTGCCATCAGTGGGGTTGGTAGCGGCGAGAAGTACTTC; CDR3aa: CAISGVGSGEKYF
v_gene: TRBV4-3; abundance: -; j_gene: TRBJ1-4; d_gene: -; CDR3nt: TGCGCCAGCAGCCAAGATGTAGGGCGCAGAGAAAAACTGTTTTTT; CDR3aa: CASSQDVGRREKLFF
v_gene: TRBV19; abundance: few; j_gene: TRBJ1-6; d_gene: TRBD1; CDR3nt: TGTGCCACCACCGGACAGGGGATTAATTCACCCCTCCACTTT; CDR3aa: CATTGQGINSPLHF